This T cell receptor beta chain was captured in a study of tumor and adjacent non-tumor tissue in lung cancer. Background on the study: The cohort had under 15 adenocarcinoma, 2 squamous cell and 1 small cell patients.

Study-level results: Shorter survival was associated with higher TCR diversity in tumors. Significantly higher TCR diversity was found in tumor than normal lung.

With regard to this clonotype: Its antigen is not known. This may be a read error, as it is one base from a much larger clone.

Three rounds of nested PCR, following a modified ARM-PCR protocol, produced the TCRbeta library. In TCRdb, the multiplex PCR reads were re-called with MiXCR into one record per CDR3 protein. The sample gives more than 120,000 distinct CDR3 sequences, about 71% of which show up once; around a sixth is in the top ten. Germline values: CDR1 DFQATT, CDR2 SNEGSKA (reference sequence). Trimming took off 1 base at V and 4 bases at J, with 8 bases between the two ends. This CDR3 comprises 13 residues. No cell sorting was done before RNA was extracted from the tissue. Between August and November 2014, newly diagnosed, chemotherapy-naive lung cancer patients underwent thoracic surgery in China.

The TCR comes from a man aged 60 to 75 with small cell lung cancer. Sequences were obtained from lung tumor tissue. The chain couples TRBV20-1 to TRBJ1-5; D gene ambiguous. As DNA, the CDR3 is TGCAGTGCTAGAGTCCAAGTGAATCAGCCCCAGCATTTT. Its protein product is CSARVQVNQPQHF.